This T cell receptor (beta chain) was retrieved from a study of response to subunit inactivated influenza vaccine. Points from the study as a whole: There was a suggestion from the authors that each seasonal influenza vaccination recruits few new T cells.

One entry per CDR3 protein results from TCRdb running MiXCR on the RT-PCR reads. The sample lists over 400,000 distinct CDR3 sequences, 9.5% to 13% seen once, with over 9.5% in the top ten. Comments on this clonotype: Its antigen remains unknown.

In germline, CDR1 is SQVTM, CDR2 ANQGSEA. Between the trimmed V and J ends, which lost 5 bases and 3 bases, there was a span of 18 bases. This CDR3 region has 15 residues. This sequence was found in a man between 50 and 59 years old who received an inactivated influenza vaccine. Specimen: PBMCs from blood, collected about 6 weeks after vaccination. The rearrangement joins TRBV29-1 to TRBJ2-3, with TRBD1 as a possible D gene (5 bases). For the CDR3, the DNA is TGCAGCGTTAGAAGGACAAGCAGAACGACAGATACGCAGTATTTT. It translates to CSVRRTSRTTDTQYF.